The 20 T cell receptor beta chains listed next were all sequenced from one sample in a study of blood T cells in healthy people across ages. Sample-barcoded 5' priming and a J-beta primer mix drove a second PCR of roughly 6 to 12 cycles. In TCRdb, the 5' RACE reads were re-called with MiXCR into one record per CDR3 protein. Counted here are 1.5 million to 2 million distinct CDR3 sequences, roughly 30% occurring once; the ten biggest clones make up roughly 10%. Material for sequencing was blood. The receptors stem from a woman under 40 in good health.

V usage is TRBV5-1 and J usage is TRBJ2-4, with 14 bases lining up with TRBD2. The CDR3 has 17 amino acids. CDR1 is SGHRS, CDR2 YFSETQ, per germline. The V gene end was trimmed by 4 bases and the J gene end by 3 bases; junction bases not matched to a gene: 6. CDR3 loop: CASSLEGLAGVKNIQYF. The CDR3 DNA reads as TGCGCCAGCAGCCTGGAGGGACTAGCGGGAGTCAAAAACATTCAGTACTTC. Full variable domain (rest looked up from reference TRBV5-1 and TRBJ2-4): KAGVTQTPRYLIKTRGQQVTLSCSPISGHRSVSWYQQTPGQGLQFLFEYFSETQRNKGNFPGRFSGRQFSNSRSEMNVSTLELGDSALYLCASSLEGLAGVKNIQYFGAGTRLSVL.

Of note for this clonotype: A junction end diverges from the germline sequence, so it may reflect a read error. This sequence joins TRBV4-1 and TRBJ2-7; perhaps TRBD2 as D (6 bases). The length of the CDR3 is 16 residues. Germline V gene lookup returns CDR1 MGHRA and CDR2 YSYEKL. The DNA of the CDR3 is TGCGCCAGCAACCAAGTCGGGGGTACTTTCTCCTACGAGCAGTACTTC. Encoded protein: CASNQVGGTFSYEQYF.

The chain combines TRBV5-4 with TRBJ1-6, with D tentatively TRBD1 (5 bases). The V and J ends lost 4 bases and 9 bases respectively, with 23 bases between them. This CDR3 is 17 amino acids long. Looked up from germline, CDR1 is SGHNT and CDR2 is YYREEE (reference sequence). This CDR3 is CASSPEIQVGRSSPLHF. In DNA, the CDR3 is TGTGCCAGCAGCCCGGAAATACAGGTGGGGCGATCTTCACCCCTCCACTTT.

The CDR3 sequence is CASTPSGLARNEQFF. CDR3 in DNA: TGTGCCAGCACTCCCTCGGGACTAGCGCGCAATGAGCAGTTCTTC. The V and J genes are TRBV27 and TRBJ2-1, with 10 nucleotides matching TRBD2. From germline, CDR1 is MNHEY and CDR2 SMNVEV (reference sequence). V was pared by 7 bases and J by 6 bases, with 9 bases of the junction left unmatched. This CDR3 comprises 15 residues.

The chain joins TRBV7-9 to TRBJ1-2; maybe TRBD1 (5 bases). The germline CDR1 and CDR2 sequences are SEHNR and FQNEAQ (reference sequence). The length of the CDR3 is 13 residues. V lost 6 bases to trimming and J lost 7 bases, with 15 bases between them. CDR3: CASRSGGEAGYTF. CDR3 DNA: TGTGCCAGCAGAAGTGGGGGGGAGGCTGGCTACACCTTC.

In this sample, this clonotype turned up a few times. CDR3: CASSQTRTGNYGYTF. The CDR3 DNA follows: TGCGCCAGCAGCCAGACCAGGACAGGGAACTATGGCTACACCTTC. The chain combines TRBV4-1 with TRBJ1-2; 8 nucleotides match TRBD1. J was trimmed by 2 bases and V by 3 bases; bases with no gene match: 5. This CDR3 comprises 15 residues. Germline CDR1 is MGHRA and CDR2 is YSYEKL.

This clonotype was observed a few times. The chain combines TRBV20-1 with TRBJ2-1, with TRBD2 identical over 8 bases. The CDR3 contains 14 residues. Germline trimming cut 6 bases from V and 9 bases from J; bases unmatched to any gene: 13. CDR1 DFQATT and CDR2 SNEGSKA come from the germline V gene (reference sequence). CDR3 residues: CSARKRAGVVEQFF. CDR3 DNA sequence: TGCAGTGCCAGAAAGAGAGCGGGGGTTGTTGAGCAGTTCTTC.

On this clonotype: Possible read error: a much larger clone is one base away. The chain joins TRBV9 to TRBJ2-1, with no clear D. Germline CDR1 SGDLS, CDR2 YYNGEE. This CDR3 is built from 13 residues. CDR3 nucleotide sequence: TGTGCCGGCAGCGTAAGCTCCTACAATGAGCAGTTCTTC. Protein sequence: CAGSVSSYNEQFF.

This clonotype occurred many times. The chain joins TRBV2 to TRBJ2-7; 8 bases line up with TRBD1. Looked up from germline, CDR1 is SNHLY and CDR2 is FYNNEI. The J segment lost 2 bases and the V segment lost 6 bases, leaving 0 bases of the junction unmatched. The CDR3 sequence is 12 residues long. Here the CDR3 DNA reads TGTGCCAGCAGACAGGGGGCCTACGAGCAGTACTTC. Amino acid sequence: CASRQGAYEQYF.

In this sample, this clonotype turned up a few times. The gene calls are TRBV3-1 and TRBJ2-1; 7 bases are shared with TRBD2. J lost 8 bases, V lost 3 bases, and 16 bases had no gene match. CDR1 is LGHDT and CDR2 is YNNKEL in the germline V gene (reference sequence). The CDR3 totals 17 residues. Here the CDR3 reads CASSQGEAGPIWDEQFF. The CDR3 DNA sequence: TGTGCCAGCAGCCAGGGGGAAGCGGGACCCATTTGGGATGAGCAGTTCTTC.

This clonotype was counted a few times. The CDR3 DNA reads as TGTGCCAGCAGCTCTCGTTTTATGGACAGGGGTTTAGTAGATACGCAGTATTTT. Residues: CASSSRFMDRGLVDTQYF. This chain links TRBV7-9 with TRBJ2-3, with TRBD1 identical over 9 bases. V trimming: 4 bases; J trimming: 5 bases; junction bases outside the gene matches: 16. The CDR3 covers 18 residues. Germline V CDR1 and CDR2: SEHNR, FQNEAQ (reference sequence).

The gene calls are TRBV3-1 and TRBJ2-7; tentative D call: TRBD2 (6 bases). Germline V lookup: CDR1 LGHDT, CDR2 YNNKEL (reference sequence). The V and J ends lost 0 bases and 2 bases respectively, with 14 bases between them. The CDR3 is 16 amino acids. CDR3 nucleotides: TGTGCCAGCAGCCAAGAAGGTAGCGGAACCGCCTACGAGCAGTACTTC. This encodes CASSQEGSGTAYEQYF.

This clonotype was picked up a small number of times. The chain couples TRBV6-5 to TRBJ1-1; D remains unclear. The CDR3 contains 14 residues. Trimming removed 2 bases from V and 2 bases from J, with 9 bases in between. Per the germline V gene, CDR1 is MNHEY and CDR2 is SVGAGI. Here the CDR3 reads CASSYTEGNTEAFF. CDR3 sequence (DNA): TGTGCCAGCAGTTACACGGAGGGTAACACTGAAGCTTTCTTT.

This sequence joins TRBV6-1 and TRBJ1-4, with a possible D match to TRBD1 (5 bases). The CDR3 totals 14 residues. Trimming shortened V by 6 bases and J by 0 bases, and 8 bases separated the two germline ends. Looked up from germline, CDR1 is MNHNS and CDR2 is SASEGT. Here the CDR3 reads CASRVTATNEKLFF. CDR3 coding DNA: TGTGCCAGCAGGGTGACAGCAACTAATGAAAAACTGTTTTTT.

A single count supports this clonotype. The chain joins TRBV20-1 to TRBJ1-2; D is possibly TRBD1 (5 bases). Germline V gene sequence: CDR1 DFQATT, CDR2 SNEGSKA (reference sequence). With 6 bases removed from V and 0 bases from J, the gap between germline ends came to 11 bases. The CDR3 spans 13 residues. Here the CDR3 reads CSAASGSNYGYTF. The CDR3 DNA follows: TGCAGTGCAGCTTCAGGGTCTAACTATGGCTACACCTTC.

CDR3 sequence (DNA): TGTGCCAGCAGCCGGAACGTCGGGGACCTCAATCAGCCCCAGCATTTT. Its protein product is CASSRNVGDLNQPQHF. The chain uses TRBV7-8 and TRBJ1-5; weak D call: TRBD1 (5 bases). V was shortened by 5 bases and J by 3 bases, with 17 bases between the two germline ends. The length of the CDR3 is 16 residues. CDR1 and CDR2 (germline): SGHVS, FQNEAQ.

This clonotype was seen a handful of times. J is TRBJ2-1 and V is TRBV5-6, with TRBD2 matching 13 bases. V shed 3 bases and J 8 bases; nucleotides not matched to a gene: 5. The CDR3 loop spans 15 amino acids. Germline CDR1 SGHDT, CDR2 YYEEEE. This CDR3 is CASSSRLAGGYEQFF. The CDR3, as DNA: TGTGCCAGCAGCTCCAGACTAGCGGGAGGTTATGAGCAGTTCTTC. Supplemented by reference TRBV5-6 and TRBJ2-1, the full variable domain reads DAGVTQSPTHLIKTRGQQVTLRCSPKSGHDTVSWYQQALGQGPQFIFQYYEEEERQRGNFPDRFSGHQFPNYSSELNVNALLLGDSALYLCASSSRLAGGYEQFFGPGTRLTVL.

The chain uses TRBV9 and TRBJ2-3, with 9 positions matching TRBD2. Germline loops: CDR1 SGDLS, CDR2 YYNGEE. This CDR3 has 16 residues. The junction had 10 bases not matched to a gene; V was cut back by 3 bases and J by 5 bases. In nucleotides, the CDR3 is TGTGCCAGCAGCGACCCGCGGCTAGCGGGGATAGATACGCAGTATTTT. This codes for CASSDPRLAGIDTQYF.

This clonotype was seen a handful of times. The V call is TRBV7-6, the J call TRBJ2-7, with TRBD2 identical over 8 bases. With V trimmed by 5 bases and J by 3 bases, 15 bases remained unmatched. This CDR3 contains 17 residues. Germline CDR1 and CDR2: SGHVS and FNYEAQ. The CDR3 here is CASSALGVAGGNYEQYF. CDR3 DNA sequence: TGTGCCAGCAGCGCCTTAGGGGTGGCGGGGGGTAACTACGAGCAGTACTTC.

The DNA for the CDR3 is TGTGCCAGCCGACTGGGGCGGGAGCTCTACGAGCAGTTCTTC. Its translation is CASRLGRELYEQFF. This chain links TRBV6-5 with TRBJ2-1; TRBD2 aligns across 7 bases. CDR3 length equals 14 residues. V trimming: 8 bases; J trimming: 10 bases; junction bases outside the gene matches: 14. Germline lookup yields CDR1 MNHEY and CDR2 SVGAGI.